These 23 T cell receptor beta chains came from one sample sequenced in a study of post-analysis software for immune sequencing data. Study findings and constraints: Patients used about 5 TRBV segments, including TRBV5-6, TRBV5-1 and TRBV20-1, more often than controls.

No antigen is known for these receptors. Sequencing libraries made from TCR beta cDNA carried unique molecular identifiers. TCRdb passed the PCR reads through MiXCR, listing each CDR3 protein once. This table holds about 620,000 distinct CDR3 sequences, about 40% found once. Sequencing used blood. The source is a girl aged 5-17 years with multiple sclerosis.

The chain has TRBV29-1 and TRBJ1-2; D perhaps matches TRBD1 (6 bases). Trimming cost V 4 bases and J 1 base, with 7 bases left between them. The CDR3 has 12 residues. Germline V gene lookup returns CDR1 SQVTM and CDR2 ANQGSEA. CDR3 nucleotide sequence: TGCAGCGTTGGGGACATTAACTATGGCTACACCTTC. Translation: CSVGDINYGYTF.

This clonotype was seen more than once but under ten times. This sequence joins TRBV20-1 and TRBJ2-1; 9 bases line up with TRBD2. The CDR3 spans 16 residues. Per the germline V gene, CDR1 is DFQATT and CDR2 is SNEGSKA (reference sequence). Trimming removed 2 bases from V and 2 bases from J; junction bases left unmatched: 7. The CDR3 DNA reads as TGCAGTGCTAGACTATCAAGGACTAGCGCCTACAATGAGCAGTTCTTC. This gives the protein CSARLSRTSAYNEQFF.

J is TRBJ1-5 and V is TRBV6-1, with TRBD1 matching over 7 bases. V lost 7 bases to trimming and J lost 4 bases; unmatched junction nucleotides: 10. The germline V gene has CDR1 MNHNS and CDR2 SASEGT. The CDR3 sequence is 15 residues long. This CDR3 is CASTRPGTANQPQHF. CDR3 nucleotide sequence: TGTGCCAGCACTAGACCAGGGACAGCGAATCAGCCCCAGCATTTT.

V is TRBV5-1 and J is TRBJ1-1; possibly TRBD1 for D (5 bases). CDR3 length: 14 residues. V was shortened by 1 base and J by 1 base, with 8 bases between the two germline ends. Germline V CDR1 and CDR2: SGHRS, YFSETQ. The DNA for the CDR3 is TGCGCCAGCAGCTTGACAGGAAAGAACACTGAAGCTTTCTTT. Translation: CASSLTGKNTEAFF.

This clonotype was counted only a few times. The V gene is TRBV29-1, the J gene TRBJ2-5; D not certain. V was trimmed by 1 base and J by 1 base, leaving 10 bases between them. From germline, CDR1 is SQVTM and CDR2 ANQGSEA. The CDR3 totals 14 residues. The CDR3 loop is CSVEGRLSQETQYF. CDR3 DNA sequence: TGCAGCGTTGAAGGGAGACTCTCCCAAGAGACCCAGTACTTC.

V and J are TRBV5-1 and TRBJ2-1, with TRBD1 matching 8 bases. The V segment lost 5 bases and the J segment 5 bases; nucleotides outside the gene matches: 15. CDR3 length: 17 residues. Looked up from germline, CDR1 is SGHRS and CDR2 is YFSETQ. CDR3 sequence (DNA): TGCGCCAGCAGTCGCCCCTCGTGGGACAGGTCAAACAATGAGCAGTTCTTC. Translation gives CASSRPSWDRSNNEQFF.

Remarks on this clonotype: The junction departs from germline at one end; a sequencing error may be responsible. The rearrangement joins TRBV12-3 or TRBV12-4 to TRBJ2-3; perhaps TRBD1 as D (5 bases). The CDR3 loop spans 11 amino acids. CDR3 protein: CASSGADTEYF. The CDR3 nucleotides read TGTGCCAGCAGTGGGGCAGATACGGAGTATTTT.

V usage is TRBV5-1 and J usage is TRBJ2-7, with D perhaps matching TRBD1 (5 bases). CDR1 and CDR2 (germline): SGHRS, YFSETQ. The ends were cut back, 0 bases at V and 3 bases at J, with 10 bases in the middle. The CDR3 totals 14 residues. This chain's CDR3 is CASSLEGELYEQYF. CDR3 DNA sequence: TGCGCCAGCAGCTTGGAAGGGGAACTCTACGAGCAGTACTTC. Full variable domain (outside the CDR3, taken from reference TRBV5-1 and TRBJ2-7): KAGVTQTPRYLIKTRGQQVTLSCSPISGHRSVSWYQQTPGQGLQFLFEYFSETQRNKGNFPGRFSGRQFSNSRSEMNVSTLELGDSALYLCASSLEGELYEQYFGPGTRLTVT.

The genes are TRBV12-3 or TRBV12-4 and TRBJ2-3, with 8 nucleotides matching TRBD1. V was pared by 3 bases and J by 3 bases, with 2 bases of the junction left unmatched. This CDR3 has 14 residues. DNA for the CDR3: TGTGCCAGCAGTTTTCAGGGGGCGACAGATACGCAGTATTTT. Translated: CASSFQGATDTQYF.

V and J are TRBV2 and TRBJ2-5; D perhaps matches TRBD2 (6 bases). V was cut by 0 bases and J by 4 bases, with 15 bases left in between. Germline V gene sequence: CDR1 SNHLY, CDR2 FYNNEI. This CDR3 has 16 amino acids. The CDR3 nucleotides are TGTGCCAGCAGTGAAGCGGTCGCGGGGCTGGGAGAGACCCAGTACTTC. Translating it yields CASSEAVAGLGETQYF.

The chain links TRBV2 to TRBJ1-1; D may be TRBD1 (6 bases). This CDR3 has 12 residues. Trimming left V 8 bases short and J 4 bases short, with 11 bases between. Per the germline V gene, CDR1 is SNHLY and CDR2 is FYNNEI. The CDR3 coding sequence is TGTGCCAGCTATACAGGGTTCACTGAAGCTTTCTTT. Its protein is CASYTGFTEAFF.

This clonotype was counted once. The V gene is TRBV15, the J gene TRBJ1-1; D not certain. This CDR3 is built from 13 residues. The germline V gene has CDR1 LNHNV and CDR2 YYDKDF (reference sequence). With 0 bases removed from V and 3 bases from J, the gap between germline ends came to 5 bases. CDR3: CATSRDQDTEAFF. The CDR3 DNA reads TGTGCCACCAGCAGAGATCAAGACACTGAAGCTTTCTTT.

This clonotype is a singleton in its sample. This may arise from a read error, as a much more abundant clone is one base away. J is TRBJ2-7 and V is TRBV7-2; 9 bases align to TRBD1. The CDR3 covers 14 residues. Germline CDR1 reads SGHTA; CDR2 reads FQGNSA. The J segment lost 3 bases and the V segment lost 0 bases, leaving 0 bases of the junction unmatched. The CDR3 loop reads CTSSLAGQGYEQYF. The CDR3, as DNA: TGTACCAGCAGCTTAGCGGGACAGGGCTACGAGCAGTACTTC.

The CDR3: CASSYSREGGADTQYF. For the CDR3, the DNA is TGTGCCAGCAGTTACTCGAGAGAAGGGGGCGCAGATACGCAGTATTTT. This chain uses TRBV6-5 with TRBJ2-3, with 7 bases matching TRBD1. This CDR3 contains 16 residues. CDR1 and CDR2 from the germline V gene are MNHEY and SVGAGI. V was clipped by 0 bases and J by 4 bases; unmatched bases: 7.

This clonotype was counted a few times. The chain recombines TRBV7-6 with TRBJ1-5; 9 nucleotides agree with TRBD1. The CDR3 contains 17 residues. Germline V gene sequence: CDR1 SGHVS, CDR2 FNYEAQ. V trimming: 4 bases; J trimming: 0 bases; junction bases outside the gene matches: 7. This CDR3 is CASSSITGGTSNQPQHF. The CDR3 DNA sequence: TGTGCCAGCAGCTCCATAACAGGGGGCACTAGCAATCAGCCCCAGCATTTT.

The chain recombines TRBV6-1 with TRBJ1-5; D call uncertain. The CDR3 is made up of 12 amino acids. Trimming shortened V by 2 bases and J by 6 bases, and 5 bases separated the two germline ends. Germline lookup yields CDR1 MNHNS and CDR2 SASEGT. CDR3 sequence: CASSERVQPQHF. The CDR3 nucleotides read TGTGCCAGCAGTGAACGGGTTCAGCCCCAGCATTTT.

In this sample, this clonotype turned up many times. The CDR3 reads CAISESGTSGRGEQFF. DNA for the CDR3: TGTGCCATCAGTGAGTCCGGGACTAGCGGGAGAGGTGAGCAGTTCTTC. The chain has TRBV10-3 and TRBJ2-1; 14 nucleotides agree with TRBD2. CDR1 ENHRY and CDR2 SYGVKD come from the germline V gene. V shed 0 bases, J shed 9 bases, and the junction held 4 bases outside the gene matches. The CDR3 spans 16 residues.

This clonotype was found many times. A much larger clone lies one base from this, so it may be a read error. The gene calls are TRBV7-2 and TRBJ1-1; D possibly corresponds to TRBD1 (6 bases). V lost 4 bases, J lost 6 bases, and 21 bases lay in between. Germline CDR1 SGHTA, CDR2 FQGNSA. The CDR3 runs 16 residues. CDR3 sequence reads: CASSSSKDRTGAEAFF. The CDR3 bases are TGTGCCAGCAGCTCGTCTAAGGACAGAACCGGGGCTGAAGCTTTCTTT.

The chain links TRBV27 to TRBJ1-1; D gene ambiguous. The CDR3 has 12 residues. Trimming took off 3 bases at V and 8 bases at J, with 10 bases between the two ends. The germline gives CDR1 MNHEY, CDR2 SMNVEV (reference sequence). In nucleotides, the CDR3 is TGTGCCAGCAGTTTCCTCGGGAGGGAAGCTTTCTTT. This codes for CASSFLGREAFF.

The rearrangement links TRBV5-1 to TRBJ2-5; TRBD1 agrees at 7 bases. The CDR3 spans 15 residues. With 0 bases clipped from V and 0 bases from J, the junction kept 2 bases outside the gene matches. Germline CDR1 SGHRS, CDR2 YFSETQ. The CDR3 DNA sequence: TGCGCCAGCAGCTTGGCCACAGGGGACCAAGAGACCCAGTACTTC. Protein sequence: CASSLATGDQETQYF.

The gene calls are TRBV21-1 and TRBJ1-1. TRBV21-1 is noted as a pseudogene. CDR3 length equals 17 residues. The CDR3 DNA is TGTGCCAGCAGCAAAGTGGGCATATCGTCCATGAACACTGAAGCTTTCTTT. Encoded protein: CASSKVGISSMNTEAFF.

This clonotype was detected only a few times. The rearrangement links TRBV28 to TRBJ2-3, with a tentative D call TRBD2 (6 bases). Trimming pared 6 bases from V and 1 base from J, leaving 14 bases between. The CDR3 is 15 residues long. The germline V gene encodes CDR1 MDHEN and CDR2 SYDVKM. The CDR3 spells CASSWRGKGTDTQYF. CDR3 sequence (DNA): TGTGCCAGCAGCTGGCGGGGCAAGGGCACAGATACGCAGTATTTT.

A remark on this clonotype: An end of the junction differs from the germline gene, which may be a read error. This rearrangement joins TRBV20-1 to TRBJ1-2; D might be TRBD1 (6 bases). Germline assignment: CDR1 DFQATT and CDR2 SNEGSKA (reference sequence). CDR3 length: 13 residues. CDR3 DNA: TGCAGTGCGAGAGGGGGGGCTAACTATGGCTACACCTTC. It encodes CSARGGANYGYTF.